The present entry profiles one T cell receptor beta chain with its context. Its antigen remains unidentified. No base qualities exist here, and no much larger clone lies one base off it. Ophthalmopathy patients had moderately to severely active disease, Clinical Activity Score of at least 3, NOSPECS grade of at least 4, and duration under 3 months. Exclusion was applied to patients with uncontrolled infections, other autoimmune diseases, pregnancy or lactation. Clinical symptoms, serum thyroxine and TRAb, thyroid ultrasound, and orbital computed tomography formed the basis for the diagnoses. PBMCs were separated from roughly 9.3 ml of fresh peripheral blood using Ficoll-Paque density gradient centrifugation. Trizol reagent was used to extract total RNA, and RNA quality was then checked on an Agilent 2100 Bioanalyzer. Measured from the cysteine to the phenylalanine, the CDR3 is 15 residues long. Only CDR3 DNA is held: 45 bases, read in frame from base 1. In the germline V gene (reference sequence), CDR1 corresponds to DFQATT and CDR2 to SNEGSKA. Trimming removed 0 bases from V and 1 base from J, leaving 13 bases between the germline ends.

This record comes from a study of T cells in Graves' hyperthyroidism and ophthalmopathy (dated by TCRdb to between 2019 and 2020). As for the study more broadly: Peripheral blood samples were taken at the time of initial diagnosis, prior to any treatment. In about six Graves' hyperthyroidism patients, the study also compared T-cell repertoires from thyroid tissue with T-cell repertoires from blood. After blood sampling, hyperthyroidism patients were treated with methimazole at a starting dose of 30 mg daily, and ophthalmopathy patients were treated with high-dose intravenous methylprednisolone. The paper describes TCR Vbeta CDR3 sequencing of some 130 peripheral blood samples, made up of around 41 ophthalmopathy patients, some 80 hyperthyroidism patients and 17 progressor patients. The approximately 100 discovery patients were divided at random into training and test sets in a 7:3 ratio. A discovery cohort of around 98 patients, approximately 45 with Graves' ophthalmopathy and fewer than 65 with stable Graves' hyperthyroidism, was used to find distinguishing TCR V-J signatures. Prospective prediction of ophthalmopathy was tested in an independent validation cohort of approximately 18 hyperthyroidism patients and some 17 patients who later progressed to ophthalmopathy.

The TCR beta CDR3 regions were amplified from RNA transcripts. The first round of RT-PCR for the TCR CDR3 was performed with the HTBI primer set and the Qiagen OneStep RT-PCR kit. A second multiplex PCR round built the libraries, followed by size selection and purification. The libraries were sequenced on an Illumina HiSeq2000 using paired-end 100 bp reads. The original pipeline was this. Raw data were processed with SOAPnuke, discarding reads with adapters, uncalled bases, mean Phred below 15, or no exact constant-primer or identifier match. COPE v1.2.5 was used to merge high-quality paired reads, and clonotypes were defined as unique nucleotide sequences. Clonotypes were aligned to IMGT TRBV, TRBD and TRBJ reference segments using MiTCR v1.1. Analysis was restricted to V-J combinations with a frequency above 0.0001, which covered just over 98% of repertoires. A TCS score was defined as the ratio of F50 (clonal expansion) to E x V (chaos), with BLOSUM62-based TCRdist applied between CDR3 peptides within each V-J. Welch's t-statistics and random forest reduced roughly 540 V-J features to about 13, which were used in a naive Bayes classifier (R e1071). TCRdb cleaned the public reads at Q25 with fastp, built clones with MiXCR and kept in-frame beta chains. For every CDR3 protein sequence, its rows merge into one entry that carries the most common genes and DNA. The authors' filters were not applied to this entry. Within this sample are some 300,000 distinct CDR3 sequences, with around 19% of them counted one time only. In total, the top ten clones hold approximately 37% of the sample.

The paper's findings and limits, for the study overall: In validation, progression to ophthalmopathy was predicted by the model with 65% to 71% sensitivity and roughly 76% specificity, a median of about 6 months before onset. A model built on a 13 V-J signature distinguished ophthalmopathy from stable hyperthyroidism, reaching 85% to 90% sensitivity and about 81% specificity in cross-validation and 80%/75% in testing. Most expanded thyroid clonotypes (frequency above 0.001) were also detected in blood, suggesting blood repertoires may reflect thyroid immune responses. Sample size was not statistically predetermined, and blinding of investigators to group allocation was not performed.

This TCR was sampled from a man aged 45 to 65 with Graves' ophthalmopathy. The chain employs TRBV20-1 and TRBJ2-7, with the D gene not confidently named. Specimen: blood. The DNA sequence is given as TGCAGTGCTAGAGACTACAGAAAAAGGTCCTACGAGCAGTACTTC. It encodes CSARDYRKRSYEQYF.